One and the same sample provided the 5 T cell receptor beta chains below, sequenced in a study of cytomegalovirus exposure and HLA in healthy donors (TCRdb year 2017). The receptor library was made with the immunoSEQ multiplex PCR assay. For the multiplex PCR, a mixture combining 60 forward primers for TCR Vbeta segments and 13 reverse primers for TCR Jbeta segments was used. TCRdb provides this immuneACCESS table in a form limited to in-frame rearrangements. Some clones are lacking; in checked studies, under half of them reflect an unresolved V gene, and why the rest are absent is not known. The sample has around 230,000 clones on record, roughly 82% of them singletons. The top ten hold approximately 5.7% of the sample. The sample consisted of PBMCs. Receptors were obtained from a man in his forties in good health and CMV-seropositive.

The chain uses TRBV29-1 and TRBJ2-5, with 9 nucleotides matching TRBD1. This CDR3 contains 13 residues. V was pared by 7 bases and J by 5 bases, with 8 bases of the junction left unmatched. The germline gives CDR1 SQVTM, CDR2 ANQGSEA. DNA of the CDR3: TGCAGCGCCGGTGGTGACAGGGGGGAGACCCAGTACTTC. Translating it yields CSAGGDRGETQYF.

The chain recombines TRBV7-2 with TRBJ2-6; TRBD2 might be the D (6 bases). Germline-derived CDR1 and CDR2 are SGHTA and FQGNSA. V was cut by 4 bases and J by 0 bases, with 19 bases left in between. The CDR3 length is 19 residues. CDR3 sequence: CASSSWYGTGVSGANVLTF. The CDR3 DNA reads TGTGCCAGCAGCTCCTGGTACGGGACGGGAGTCTCTGGGGCCAACGTCCTGACTTTC.

The chain combines TRBV27 with TRBJ1-3; the match to TRBD1 covers 8 bases. Germline CDR1 and CDR2: MNHEY and SMNVEV (reference sequence). Trimming at V came to 2 bases and at J to 4 bases, leaving 4 bases not matched to a gene. The length of the CDR3 is 15 residues. CDR3 amino acids: CASSLNRGLGNTIYF. The CDR3, as DNA: TGTGCCAGCAGTTTAAACAGGGGGTTGGGAAACACCATATATTTT.

V and J are TRBV5-1 and TRBJ2-7; D may be TRBD2 (5 bases). This CDR3 spans 14 amino acids. CDR1 is SGHRS and CDR2 is YFSETQ in the germline V gene. Trimming pared 2 bases from V and 4 bases from J, leaving 13 bases between. In nucleotides, the CDR3 is TGCGCCAGCAGCTTAACTAGTCGGGTATACGAGCAGTACGTC. This codes for CASSLTSRVYEQYV.

The gene calls are TRBV11-3 and TRBJ2-5; D possibly corresponds to TRBD2 (5 bases). CDR3 length: 15 amino acids. Germline CDR1 SGHNT, CDR2 YENEEA. The V gene lost 3 bases and the J gene lost 3 bases, with 14 bases spanning the gap. This CDR3 is CASSFRAGLKETQYF. CDR3 in DNA: TGTGCCAGCAGCTTTAGGGCGGGCCTGAAAGAGACCCAGTACTTC.